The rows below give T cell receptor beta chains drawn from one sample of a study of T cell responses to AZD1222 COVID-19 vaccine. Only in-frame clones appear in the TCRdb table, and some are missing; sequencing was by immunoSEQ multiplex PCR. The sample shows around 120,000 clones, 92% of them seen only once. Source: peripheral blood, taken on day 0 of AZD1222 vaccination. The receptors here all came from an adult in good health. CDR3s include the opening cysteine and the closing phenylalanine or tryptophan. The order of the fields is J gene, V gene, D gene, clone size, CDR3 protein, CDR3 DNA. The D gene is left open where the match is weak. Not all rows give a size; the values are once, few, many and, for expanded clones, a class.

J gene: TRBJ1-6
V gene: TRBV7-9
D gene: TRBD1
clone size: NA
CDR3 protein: CASSSPGQNNSPLHF
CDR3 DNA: TGTGCCAGCAGCTCGCCGGGACAGAATAATTCACCCCTCCACTTT

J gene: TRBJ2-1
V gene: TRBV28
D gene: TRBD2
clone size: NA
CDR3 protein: CASSLGGSGRGEQFF
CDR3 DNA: TGTGCCAGCAGTTTGGGTGGTAGCGGGAGGGGTGAGCAGTTCTTC

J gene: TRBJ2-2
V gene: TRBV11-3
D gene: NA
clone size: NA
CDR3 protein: CASSHDPRSPGELFF
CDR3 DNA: TGTGCCAGCAGCCACGATCCCCGGAGTCCCGGGGAGCTGTTTTTT

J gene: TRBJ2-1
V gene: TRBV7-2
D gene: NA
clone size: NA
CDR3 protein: CASSFPGGEGSNEQFF
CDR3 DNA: TGTGCCAGCAGCTTCCCCGGGGGTGAAGGCTCGAATGAGCAGTTCTTC

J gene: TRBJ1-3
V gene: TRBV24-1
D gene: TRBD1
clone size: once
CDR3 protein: CATSDSRQGGNTIYF
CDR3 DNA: TGTGCCACCAGTGATTCCCGACAGGGTGGAAACACCATATATTTT

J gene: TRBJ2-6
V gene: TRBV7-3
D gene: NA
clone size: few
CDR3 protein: CASSDSFSGANVLTF
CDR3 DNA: TGTGCCAGCAGCGACAGTTTCTCTGGGGCCAACGTCCTGACTTTC

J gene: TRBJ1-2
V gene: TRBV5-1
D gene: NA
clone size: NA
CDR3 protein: CASSLEGSPGYGYTF
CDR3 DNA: TGCGCCAGCAGCTTGGAAGGATCCCCGGGGTATGGCTACACCTTC

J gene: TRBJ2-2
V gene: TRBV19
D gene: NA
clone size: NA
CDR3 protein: CASSIGRNTGELFF
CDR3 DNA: TGTGCCAGTAGTATTGGCAGGAACACCGGGGAGCTGTTTTTT

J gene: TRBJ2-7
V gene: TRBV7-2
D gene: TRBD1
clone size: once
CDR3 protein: CASSVLTGTGVSEQYF
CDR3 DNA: TGTGCCAGCAGCGTGCTAACCGGGACAGGGGTTTCCGAGCAGTACTTC

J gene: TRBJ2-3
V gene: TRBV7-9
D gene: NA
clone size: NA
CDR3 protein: CASSLGRGPPPTDTQYF
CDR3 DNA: TGTGCCAGCAGCTTGGGGCGGGGGCCCCCTCCCACAGATACGCAGTATTTT

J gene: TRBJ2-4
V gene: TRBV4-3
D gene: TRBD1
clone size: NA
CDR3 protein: CASSQDAQGALGAIQYF
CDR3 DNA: TGCGCCAGCAGCCAAGATGCCCAGGGGGCTCTTGGCGCCATTCAGTACTTC

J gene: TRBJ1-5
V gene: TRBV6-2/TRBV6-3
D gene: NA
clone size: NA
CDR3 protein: CASSTWGLSNQPQHF
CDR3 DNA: TGTGCCAGCAGTACCTGGGGACTCTCCAATCAGCCCCAGCATTTT

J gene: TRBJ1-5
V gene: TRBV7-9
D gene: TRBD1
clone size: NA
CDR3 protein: CASSLAGTENQPQHF
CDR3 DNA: TGTGCCAGCAGCTTAGCGGGGACAGAAAATCAGCCCCAGCATTTT

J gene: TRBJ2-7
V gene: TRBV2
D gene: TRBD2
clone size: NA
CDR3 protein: CATINRGLAGTGQYF
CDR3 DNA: TGTGCCACCATTAACAGGGGACTAGCGGGAACGGGACAGTACTTC

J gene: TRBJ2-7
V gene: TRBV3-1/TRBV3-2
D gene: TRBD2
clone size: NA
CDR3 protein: CATQPGTSYEQYF
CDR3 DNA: TGTGCCACCCAGCCCGGGACTAGTTACGAGCAGTACTTC

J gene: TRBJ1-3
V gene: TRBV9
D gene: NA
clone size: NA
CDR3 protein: CASSVGASNSGNTIYF
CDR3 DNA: TGTGCCAGCAGCGTAGGTGCCAGCAACTCTGGAAACACCATATATTTT

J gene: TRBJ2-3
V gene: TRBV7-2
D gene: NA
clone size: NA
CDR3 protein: CASSKRGGGLTPTQYF
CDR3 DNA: TGTGCCAGCTCTAAGAGGGGAGGGGGATTAACCCCTACGCAGTATTTT

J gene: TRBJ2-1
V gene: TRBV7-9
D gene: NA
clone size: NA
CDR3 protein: CASSLPRGLREFF
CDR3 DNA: TGTGCCAGCAGCCTGCCCCGGGGCCTGAGGGAGTTCTTC

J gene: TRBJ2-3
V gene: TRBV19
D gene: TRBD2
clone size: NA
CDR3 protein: CASSIRRGASTDTQYF
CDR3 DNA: TGTGCCAGTAGTATCCGGCGGGGGGCTAGCACAGATACGCAGTATTTT

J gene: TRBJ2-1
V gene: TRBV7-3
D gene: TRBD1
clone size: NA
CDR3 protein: CASSSAGGFDEQFF
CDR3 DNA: TGTGCCAGCAGCTCCGCAGGGGGCTTCGATGAGCAGTTCTTC

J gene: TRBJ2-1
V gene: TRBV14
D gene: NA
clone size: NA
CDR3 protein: CASSQDQGHIPPYNEQFF
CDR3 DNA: TGTGCCAGCAGCCAAGATCAGGGACACATACCCCCCTACAATGAGCAGTTCTTC